These T cell receptor beta chains were read from a single sample in a study of cytomegalovirus exposure and HLA in healthy donors. Here immunoSEQ multiplex PCR was the method, and the copy in TCRdb shows in-frame clones only, minus some. Among about 120,000 clones listed, roughly 79% were seen once. The sequencing input was PBMCs. These receptors originate from a woman aged 30 to 39 in good health and CMV-seronegative. The CDR3 runs from the conserved cysteine through the conserved F or W. D genes are given only for firm matches. Clone size is given for some rows only: seen once, a few or many times, or a class if the clone is expanded.

V	J	D	size	CDR3
TRBV15	TRBJ2-1	.	once	CATRGDGGHNEQFF
TRBV6-5	TRBJ2-2	TRBD2	.	CASRDWTSPGELFF
TRBV7-2	TRBJ1-4	.	.	CASSLKGDFGGDEKLFF
TRBV7-9	TRBJ1-5	.	.	CASSLWGGVGNQPQHF
TRBV7-9	TRBJ2-1	.	.	CASSPPLINEQFF
TRBV19	TRBJ2-1	.	.	CASSISSYNEQFF
TRBV19	TRBJ2-7	.	few	CASKALAGDYEQYF
TRBV7-3	TRBJ2-1	TRBD2	.	CASSSGTSVFF
TRBV9	TRBJ1-4	TRBD1	.	CASSVAQGADNEKLFF
TRBV9	TRBJ2-1	TRBD2	.	CASSVAAGDPYNEQFF
TRBV19	TRBJ1-3	.	.	CASSIAGTYSGNTIYF
TRBV4-1	.	TRBD2	.	CASSQVLAGGLGSYEQYF
TRBV7-8	TRBJ2-7	.	.	CASSPGQGPSYEQYF
TRBV6-4	TRBJ1-1	.	.	CASNFLPQWGENTEAFF
TRBV7-9	TRBJ2-5	TRBD1	few	CAVKQGARETQYF
TRBV27	TRBJ2-5	.	few	CASFGAGIRGETQYF
TRBV7-2	TRBJ1-5	TRBD1	.	CASSRDRGRQPQHF
TRBV11-1	TRBJ2-3	TRBD1	.	CASSAGTGLNTDTQYF
TRBV19	TRBJ1-2	TRBD1	.	CASTTRRGQEYYGYTF
TRBV6-1	TRBJ1-3	TRBD1	few	CASSYGTGGGNTIYF
TRBV10-1	.	TRBD2	.	CATSSGTSGDSYEQYF
TRBV6-5	TRBJ2-7	.	.	CASSYKREQYF
TRBV19	TRBJ2-7	TRBD2	few	CASSMRAGLYEQYF
TRBV7-6	TRBJ2-7	TRBD2	.	CASSLQAGGLHEQYF
TRBV5-1	TRBJ2-5	.	.	CVSSFGDGETQYF
TRBV15	TRBJ2-7	TRBD1	.	CATSRGDRDYEQYF
TRBV4-2	TRBJ1-5	.	.	CASSQGEFGEPQHF
TRBV7-2	TRBJ2-1	TRBD2	.	CASSLIGGDNEQFF
TRBV10-3	TRBJ2-5	TRBD2	.	CAISAPSGGGQETQYF
TRBV10-1	TRBJ2-5	TRBD1	.	CASSRTGQKQETQYF
TRBV2	TRBJ1-1	TRBD1	once	CANYRGLEILTFEAFF